This T cell receptor beta chain was captured in a study of CD8 T cells in ankylosing spondylitis. Broader study findings: Characteristic, it appeared, of ankylosing spondylitis blood was a TCR beta motif of eight highly homologous variants. Reportedly, disease-linked clones are significantly enriched in ankylosing spondylitis patients' matched synovial fluid.

On this clonotype itself: No antigen is known for it.

The TCR beta libraries were generated through quantitative 5'-RACE incorporating molecular barcodes. TCRdb processed the 5' RACE reads anew with MiXCR; each CDR3 protein has one entry. The table shows about 700,000 distinct CDR3 sequences, with under 20% occurring only once. The receptor was isolated from a male donor with ankylosing spondylitis. Sequenced: blood, either unsorted or a sorted T cell fraction (not recorded which).

CDR3 nucleotides: TGTGCCAGCAGTTTACCTGGCGGGCTAGCGGGACGAGGGGATACGCAGTATTTT. It is translated as CASSLPGGLAGRGDTQYF. The chain uses TRBV27 and TRBJ2-3; 9 nucleotides match TRBD2. The trim removed 2 bases at V and 6 bases at J, leaving 15 bases unmatched. CDR3 size: 18 residues. The germline V gene has CDR1 MNHEY and CDR2 SMNVEV (reference sequence).